The T cell receptor beta chain described here comes from a study of T-cell reconstitution after alpha-beta-depleted transplantation in children. Study-level findings and limits: After transplant, high TCRbeta diversity at day 60 in some patients arose from surviving recipient T cells and thymic progenitors.

Unique molecular identifiers featured in how the TCRbeta library was prepared. TCRdb reprocessed the PCR reads with MiXCR, giving one entry per CDR3 protein. Among roughly 200,000 distinct CDR3 sequences listed, approximately 6.9% were seen once. In its sample, this clonotype was seen many times. The antigen is undetermined. The receptor was derived from a boy aged 2 to 10 with acute lymphoblastic leukemia, due to receive a stem cell transplant. Source: PBMCs, taken before TCRalphabeta/CD19-depleted stem cell transplant.

CDR3 in amino acids: CASSLLSDRANTDTQYF. As DNA, the CDR3 is TGTGCCAGCAGCCTCCTAAGCGACAGGGCGAACACAGATACGCAGTATTTT. The rearrangement uses TRBV28 and TRBJ2-3, with 7 bases matching TRBD1. Germline V gene sequence: CDR1 MDHEN, CDR2 SYDVKM. The trim removed 6 bases at V and 2 bases at J, leaving 14 bases unmatched. The length of the CDR3 is 17 residues. The whole variable domain, filled in from reference TRBV28 and TRBJ2-3, reads DVKVTQSSRYLVKRTGEKVFLECVQDMDHENMFWYRQDPGLGLRLIYFSYDVKMKEKGDIPEGYSVSREKKERFSLILESASTNQTSMYLCASSLLSDRANTDTQYFGPGTRLTVL.